The 5 T cell receptor beta chains below were found in one sample sequenced in a study of T cells in Graves' hyperthyroidism and ophthalmopathy. Researchers amplified the TCR beta CDR3 regions from RNA transcripts. An initial round of RT-PCR targeting the TCR CDR3 relied on the HTBI primer set. TCRdb ran MiXCR on the multiplex PCR reads and lists one entry per CDR3 protein. The sample has about 260,000 distinct CDR3 sequences, 16% seen once; the top ten hold under 35%. Material: blood. These TCRs come from a woman younger than 30 with Graves' ophthalmopathy.

This clonotype was counted at least ten times. V and J are TRBV7-2 and TRBJ1-2; D gene unclear. The V gene lost 3 bases and the J gene lost 5 bases, with 10 bases spanning the gap. Germline lookup yields CDR1 SGHTA and CDR2 FQGNSA. The CDR3 sequence is 13 residues long. Here the CDR3 reads CASSFRREYGYTF. The CDR3 nucleotides are TGTGCCAGCAGCTTTAGGCGAGAATATGGCTACACCTTC.

This clonotype has ten or more counts. The gene calls are TRBV9 and TRBJ1-1, with 7 positions matching TRBD1. The CDR3 sequence is 18 residues long. V gave up 4 bases and J gave up 1 base; unmatched junction bases: 16. Germline loops: CDR1 SGDLS, CDR2 YYNGEE. This chain's CDR3 is CASSPNRGDRGWNTEAFF. The DNA for the CDR3 is TGTGCCAGCAGCCCAAACCGGGGGGACAGAGGATGGAACACTGAAGCTTTCTTT.

V gene TRBV2 combines with J gene TRBJ1-1; no clear D. V was pared by 10 bases and J by 5 bases, with 11 bases between. Per the germline V gene, CDR1 is SNHLY and CDR2 is FYNNEI. CDR3 length: 11 residues. CDR3 sequence: CATEGWTEAFF. DNA for the CDR3: TGTGCCACCGAGGGTTGGACTGAAGCTTTCTTT.

This clonotype has a count of ten or more. This sequence joins TRBV7-9 and TRBJ2-7, with D uncertain. CDR1 and CDR2 (germline): SEHNR, FQNEAQ (reference sequence). The length of the CDR3 is 14 residues. Trimming took off 4 bases at V and 3 bases at J, with 13 bases between the two ends. The DNA for the CDR3 is TGTGCCAGCAGCTCGACATCTACTCACTACGAGCAGTACTTC. Amino acids: CASSSTSTHYEQYF.

This chain connects TRBV10-3 to TRBJ1-1; 7 nucleotides match TRBD1. Looked up from germline, CDR1 is ENHRY and CDR2 is SYGVKD. Trimming at V came to 6 bases and at J to 0 bases, leaving 13 bases not matched to a gene. CDR3 length: 17 residues. CDR3 coding DNA: TGTGCCATCAGGAAGTCAGGGACAGCTTTCATGAACACTGAAGCTTTCTTT. It translates to CAIRKSGTAFMNTEAFF.